This T cell receptor beta chain was retrieved from a study of blood T cell repertoires in COVID-19. Seattle's cohort entered during active infection and was followed longitudinally. This CDR3 has 12 amino acids. V was pared by 8 bases and J by 9 bases, with 11 bases between. Germline lookup yields CDR1 MDHEN and CDR2 SYDVKM. Per the original data handling: Reference gene primer amplification gave nucleated cell count estimates. Clones were read by immunoSEQ multiplex PCR, and TCRdb kept only the in-frame ones, dropping some. The V and J calls and clone size come from that table; D and trimming were worked out from the DNA. The sample has roughly 130,000 clones; 70% to 80% are singletons.

This chain joins TRBV28 and TRBJ1-6; no definite D call. This TCR came from a woman in her 70s with COVID-19, enrolled during active disease. Material for sequencing was peripheral blood. In DNA, the CDR3 is TGTGCCAGCGACGGGGTGGCTTCACCCCTCCACTTT. This gives the protein CASDGVASPLHF.